Reported below is one T cell receptor (beta chain). Each CDR3 protein is one row after TCRdb ran MiXCR on the 5' RACE reads. The sample has about 340,000 distinct CDR3 sequences; under 15% are singletons. The data originate from a study of T-cell memory formation after mild COVID-19. Trimming cost V 4 bases and J 6 bases; bases outside gene matches: 16. This CDR3 has 18 amino acids. Germline V gene lookup returns CDR1 SGDLS and CDR2 YYNGEE. V is TRBV9 and J is TRBJ2-3; TRBD2 matches 11 bases. The receptor was isolated from a man aged 18 to 35 who had mild COVID-19 (a few samples of this study predate the infection). Cell type and time point are not known. The specimen was PBMCs or a T cell subset sorted from them (not recorded which). The CDR3: CASSTRSWIAGGLDTQYF. As DNA, the CDR3 is TGTGCCAGCAGCACCCGTAGCTGGATAGCGGGGGGGCTTGATACGCAGTATTTT.